A selection of T cell receptor beta chains follows, all from one sample in a study of CXCR3-negative and CXCR3-positive naive CD8 T cells. TCRdb reanalyzed the 5' RACE reads, giving one entry per CDR3 protein sequence and no DNA. This sample's table has over 150,000 distinct CDR3 sequences. The sequenced sample was naive CXCR3+ CD8+ T cells from blood. These receptors were collected from a human donor in good health. Some clones in this sample may be carry-over from other donors' samples. Each CDR3 is given with its conserved first and last residue.

>TRBJ2-3|TRBV7-6
CASSLEVTATDTQYF
>TRBJ1-2|TRBV5-6
CASSEGQLVNYGYTF
>TRBJ2-7|TRBV4-1
CASSQGILLEGEQYF
>TRBJ2-7|TRBV4-3
CASSQDRGLRGSEQHF
>TRBJ2-3|TRBV29-1
CSVDPSGRNTDTQYF
>TRBJ2-1|TRBV7-6
CASSLAEVGRGSRNEQFF
>TRBJ1-1|TRBV9
CASSVGGSDTEAFF
>TRBJ2-1|TRBV14
CASSQFRNNEQFF
>TRBJ2-3|TRBV29-1
CSVVEGSADTQYF
>TRBJ1-1|TRBV9
CASSVESGTGLDTEAFF
>TRBJ1-1|TRBV12-3/TRBV12-4
CASSWDSMNTEAFF
>TRBJ1-2|TRBV3-1
CASTTNTDDGYTF